Listed here is a single TCR beta chain. This entry comes from a study of blood T cell repertoires in COVID-19. Whole-study context: Samples of COVID-19 (acute and convalescent) were obtained from the United States, Italy and Spain. From T cells, B-cell-depleted T cells, or PBMCs came the material, which was cDNA or gDNA.

Clones were sequenced by immunoSEQ multiplex PCR, and TCRdb holds only the in-frame ones, with some missing. The data contain 95,000 or so clones, about 84% of them singletons. The germline V and J ends were trimmed by 3 bases and 10 bases, with 16 bases remaining between them. CDR1 KGHSH and CDR2 LQKENI come from the germline V gene. CDR3 length: 15 residues. Input material: peripheral blood. This rearrangement joins TRBV18 to TRBJ1-6; perhaps TRBD1 as D (6 bases). This receptor was identified in a human donor in a cohort sampled during active COVID-19. The CDR3 reads CASSPQDSGRSPLHF. The DNA for the CDR3 is TGTGCCAGCTCACCGCAGGACAGTGGAAGATCACCCCTCCACTTT.